This record concerns one TCR beta chain sequence. The sample originates from a study of cytomegalovirus exposure and HLA in healthy donors. V dropped 3 bases and J dropped 2 bases, with 14 bases sitting between them. From germline, CDR1 is LNHDA and CDR2 SQIVND (reference sequence). This CDR3 has 15 amino acids. Sequenced by immunoSEQ multiplex PCR; TCRdb stores in-frame clones only, minus some. The table shows hundreds of thousands of clones, with approximately 87% occurring only once. This clonotype was obtained from a woman between 18 and 30 years old in good health and CMV-seronegative. The specimen sequenced was PBMCs. The chain couples TRBV19 to TRBJ2-7; possible D gene TRBD2, 6 bases. CDR3 loop: CASSIATGVTYEQYF. DNA of the CDR3: TGTGCCAGTAGTATCGCGACGGGGGTAACCTACGAGCAGTACTTC.